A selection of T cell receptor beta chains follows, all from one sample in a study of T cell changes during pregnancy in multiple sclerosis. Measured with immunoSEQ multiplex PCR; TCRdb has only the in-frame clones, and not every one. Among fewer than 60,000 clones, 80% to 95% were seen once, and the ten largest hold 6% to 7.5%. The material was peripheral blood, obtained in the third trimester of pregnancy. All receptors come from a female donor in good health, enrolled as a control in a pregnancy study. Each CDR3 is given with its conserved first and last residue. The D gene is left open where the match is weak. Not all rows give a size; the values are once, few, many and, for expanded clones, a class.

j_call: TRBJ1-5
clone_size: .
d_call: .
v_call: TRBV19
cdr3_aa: CASSIVQGTVQPQHF
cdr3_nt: TGTGCCAGTAGTATTGTGCAGGGAACGGTACAGCCCCAGCATTTT

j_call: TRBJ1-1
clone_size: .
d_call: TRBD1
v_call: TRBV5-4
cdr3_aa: CASSSQGMGTEAFF
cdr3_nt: TGTGCCAGCAGCTCACAGGGGATGGGGACTGAAGCTTTCTTT

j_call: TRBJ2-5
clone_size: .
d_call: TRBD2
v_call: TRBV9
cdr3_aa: CASSVAPGGGETQYF
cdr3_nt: TGTGCCAGCAGCGTAGCGCCGGGAGGAGGAGAGACCCAGTACTTC

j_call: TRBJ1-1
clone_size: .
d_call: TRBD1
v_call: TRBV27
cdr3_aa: CASSLPGGTEAFF
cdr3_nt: TGTGCCAGCAGTTTGCCAGGGGGCACTGAAGCTTTCTTT

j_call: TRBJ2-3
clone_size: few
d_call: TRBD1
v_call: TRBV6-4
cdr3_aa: CASSEGTGSDTQYF
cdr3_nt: TGTGCCAGCAGTGAGGGGACAGGGTCAGATACGCAGTATTTT

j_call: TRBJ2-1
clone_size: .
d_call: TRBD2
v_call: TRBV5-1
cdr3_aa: CASRQPYSGSKNEQFF
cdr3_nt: TGCGCCAGCCGACAACCTTATAGCGGGAGTAAAAATGAGCAGTTCTTC

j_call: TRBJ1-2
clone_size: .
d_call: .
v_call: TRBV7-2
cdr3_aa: CASSPGGGREGYTF
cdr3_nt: TGTGCCAGCAGCCCTGGGGGGGGCCGGGAGGGCTACACCTTC

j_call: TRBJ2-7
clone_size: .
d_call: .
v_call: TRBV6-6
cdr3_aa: CASSPQGYEQYF
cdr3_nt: TGTGCCAGCAGTCCCCAGGGGTACGAGCAGTACTTC

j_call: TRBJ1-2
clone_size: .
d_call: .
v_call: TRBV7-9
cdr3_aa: CASSFVGGNYGYTF
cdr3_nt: TGTGCCAGCAGCTTCGTCGGCGGAAACTATGGCTACACCTTC

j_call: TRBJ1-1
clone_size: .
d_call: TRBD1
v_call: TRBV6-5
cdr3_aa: CASSYGTAGARTEAFF
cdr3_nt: TGTGCCAGCAGTTACGGGACAGCCGGGGCGAGGACTGAAGCTTTCTTT

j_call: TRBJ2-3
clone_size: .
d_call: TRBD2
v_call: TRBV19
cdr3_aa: CASSIAGGFTDTQYF
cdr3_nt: TGTGCCAGTAGTATAGCGGGGGGGTTCACAGATACGCAGTATTTT

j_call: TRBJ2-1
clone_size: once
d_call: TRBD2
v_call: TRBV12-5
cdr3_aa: CASGLTAGGPLF
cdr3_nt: TGTGCTAGTGGTTTGACCGCGGGGGGGCCGCTCTTC

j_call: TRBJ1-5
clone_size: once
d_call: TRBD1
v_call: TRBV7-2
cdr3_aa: CASSWDRASNQPQHF
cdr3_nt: TGTGCCAGCAGCTGGGACAGAGCTAGCAATCAGCCCCAGCATTTT

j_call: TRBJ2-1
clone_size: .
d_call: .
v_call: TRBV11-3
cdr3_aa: CASSTGSLSSYNEQFF
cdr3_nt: TGTGCCAGCAGCACCGGGAGTTTAAGCTCCTACAATGAGCAGTTCTTC